This record looks at one T cell receptor beta chain sequence and its context. As yet, its antigen is unknown. The sample originates from a study of cytomegalovirus exposure and HLA in healthy donors. Regarding the study as a whole: CMV antigen specificity of three CMV-associated chains was confirmed in vitro.

The junction had 7 bases not matched to a gene; V was cut back by 1 base and J by 8 bases. The CDR3 is 15 amino acids. From germline, CDR1 is MGHRA and CDR2 YSYEKL. This table comes from immunoSEQ multiplex PCR, and its TCRdb copy is limited to in-frame clones, with some not included. The table has 130,000 to 150,000 clones, about 86% seen once. This TCR came from a young woman in good health and CMV-seropositive. The sequencing input was PBMCs. The chain employs TRBV4-1 and TRBJ2-1; TRBD1 agrees at 8 bases. CDR3 nucleotides: TGCGCCAGCAGCCAAGCACAGGGGGGCCTATATGAGCAGTTCTTC. It translates to CASSQAQGGLYEQFF.